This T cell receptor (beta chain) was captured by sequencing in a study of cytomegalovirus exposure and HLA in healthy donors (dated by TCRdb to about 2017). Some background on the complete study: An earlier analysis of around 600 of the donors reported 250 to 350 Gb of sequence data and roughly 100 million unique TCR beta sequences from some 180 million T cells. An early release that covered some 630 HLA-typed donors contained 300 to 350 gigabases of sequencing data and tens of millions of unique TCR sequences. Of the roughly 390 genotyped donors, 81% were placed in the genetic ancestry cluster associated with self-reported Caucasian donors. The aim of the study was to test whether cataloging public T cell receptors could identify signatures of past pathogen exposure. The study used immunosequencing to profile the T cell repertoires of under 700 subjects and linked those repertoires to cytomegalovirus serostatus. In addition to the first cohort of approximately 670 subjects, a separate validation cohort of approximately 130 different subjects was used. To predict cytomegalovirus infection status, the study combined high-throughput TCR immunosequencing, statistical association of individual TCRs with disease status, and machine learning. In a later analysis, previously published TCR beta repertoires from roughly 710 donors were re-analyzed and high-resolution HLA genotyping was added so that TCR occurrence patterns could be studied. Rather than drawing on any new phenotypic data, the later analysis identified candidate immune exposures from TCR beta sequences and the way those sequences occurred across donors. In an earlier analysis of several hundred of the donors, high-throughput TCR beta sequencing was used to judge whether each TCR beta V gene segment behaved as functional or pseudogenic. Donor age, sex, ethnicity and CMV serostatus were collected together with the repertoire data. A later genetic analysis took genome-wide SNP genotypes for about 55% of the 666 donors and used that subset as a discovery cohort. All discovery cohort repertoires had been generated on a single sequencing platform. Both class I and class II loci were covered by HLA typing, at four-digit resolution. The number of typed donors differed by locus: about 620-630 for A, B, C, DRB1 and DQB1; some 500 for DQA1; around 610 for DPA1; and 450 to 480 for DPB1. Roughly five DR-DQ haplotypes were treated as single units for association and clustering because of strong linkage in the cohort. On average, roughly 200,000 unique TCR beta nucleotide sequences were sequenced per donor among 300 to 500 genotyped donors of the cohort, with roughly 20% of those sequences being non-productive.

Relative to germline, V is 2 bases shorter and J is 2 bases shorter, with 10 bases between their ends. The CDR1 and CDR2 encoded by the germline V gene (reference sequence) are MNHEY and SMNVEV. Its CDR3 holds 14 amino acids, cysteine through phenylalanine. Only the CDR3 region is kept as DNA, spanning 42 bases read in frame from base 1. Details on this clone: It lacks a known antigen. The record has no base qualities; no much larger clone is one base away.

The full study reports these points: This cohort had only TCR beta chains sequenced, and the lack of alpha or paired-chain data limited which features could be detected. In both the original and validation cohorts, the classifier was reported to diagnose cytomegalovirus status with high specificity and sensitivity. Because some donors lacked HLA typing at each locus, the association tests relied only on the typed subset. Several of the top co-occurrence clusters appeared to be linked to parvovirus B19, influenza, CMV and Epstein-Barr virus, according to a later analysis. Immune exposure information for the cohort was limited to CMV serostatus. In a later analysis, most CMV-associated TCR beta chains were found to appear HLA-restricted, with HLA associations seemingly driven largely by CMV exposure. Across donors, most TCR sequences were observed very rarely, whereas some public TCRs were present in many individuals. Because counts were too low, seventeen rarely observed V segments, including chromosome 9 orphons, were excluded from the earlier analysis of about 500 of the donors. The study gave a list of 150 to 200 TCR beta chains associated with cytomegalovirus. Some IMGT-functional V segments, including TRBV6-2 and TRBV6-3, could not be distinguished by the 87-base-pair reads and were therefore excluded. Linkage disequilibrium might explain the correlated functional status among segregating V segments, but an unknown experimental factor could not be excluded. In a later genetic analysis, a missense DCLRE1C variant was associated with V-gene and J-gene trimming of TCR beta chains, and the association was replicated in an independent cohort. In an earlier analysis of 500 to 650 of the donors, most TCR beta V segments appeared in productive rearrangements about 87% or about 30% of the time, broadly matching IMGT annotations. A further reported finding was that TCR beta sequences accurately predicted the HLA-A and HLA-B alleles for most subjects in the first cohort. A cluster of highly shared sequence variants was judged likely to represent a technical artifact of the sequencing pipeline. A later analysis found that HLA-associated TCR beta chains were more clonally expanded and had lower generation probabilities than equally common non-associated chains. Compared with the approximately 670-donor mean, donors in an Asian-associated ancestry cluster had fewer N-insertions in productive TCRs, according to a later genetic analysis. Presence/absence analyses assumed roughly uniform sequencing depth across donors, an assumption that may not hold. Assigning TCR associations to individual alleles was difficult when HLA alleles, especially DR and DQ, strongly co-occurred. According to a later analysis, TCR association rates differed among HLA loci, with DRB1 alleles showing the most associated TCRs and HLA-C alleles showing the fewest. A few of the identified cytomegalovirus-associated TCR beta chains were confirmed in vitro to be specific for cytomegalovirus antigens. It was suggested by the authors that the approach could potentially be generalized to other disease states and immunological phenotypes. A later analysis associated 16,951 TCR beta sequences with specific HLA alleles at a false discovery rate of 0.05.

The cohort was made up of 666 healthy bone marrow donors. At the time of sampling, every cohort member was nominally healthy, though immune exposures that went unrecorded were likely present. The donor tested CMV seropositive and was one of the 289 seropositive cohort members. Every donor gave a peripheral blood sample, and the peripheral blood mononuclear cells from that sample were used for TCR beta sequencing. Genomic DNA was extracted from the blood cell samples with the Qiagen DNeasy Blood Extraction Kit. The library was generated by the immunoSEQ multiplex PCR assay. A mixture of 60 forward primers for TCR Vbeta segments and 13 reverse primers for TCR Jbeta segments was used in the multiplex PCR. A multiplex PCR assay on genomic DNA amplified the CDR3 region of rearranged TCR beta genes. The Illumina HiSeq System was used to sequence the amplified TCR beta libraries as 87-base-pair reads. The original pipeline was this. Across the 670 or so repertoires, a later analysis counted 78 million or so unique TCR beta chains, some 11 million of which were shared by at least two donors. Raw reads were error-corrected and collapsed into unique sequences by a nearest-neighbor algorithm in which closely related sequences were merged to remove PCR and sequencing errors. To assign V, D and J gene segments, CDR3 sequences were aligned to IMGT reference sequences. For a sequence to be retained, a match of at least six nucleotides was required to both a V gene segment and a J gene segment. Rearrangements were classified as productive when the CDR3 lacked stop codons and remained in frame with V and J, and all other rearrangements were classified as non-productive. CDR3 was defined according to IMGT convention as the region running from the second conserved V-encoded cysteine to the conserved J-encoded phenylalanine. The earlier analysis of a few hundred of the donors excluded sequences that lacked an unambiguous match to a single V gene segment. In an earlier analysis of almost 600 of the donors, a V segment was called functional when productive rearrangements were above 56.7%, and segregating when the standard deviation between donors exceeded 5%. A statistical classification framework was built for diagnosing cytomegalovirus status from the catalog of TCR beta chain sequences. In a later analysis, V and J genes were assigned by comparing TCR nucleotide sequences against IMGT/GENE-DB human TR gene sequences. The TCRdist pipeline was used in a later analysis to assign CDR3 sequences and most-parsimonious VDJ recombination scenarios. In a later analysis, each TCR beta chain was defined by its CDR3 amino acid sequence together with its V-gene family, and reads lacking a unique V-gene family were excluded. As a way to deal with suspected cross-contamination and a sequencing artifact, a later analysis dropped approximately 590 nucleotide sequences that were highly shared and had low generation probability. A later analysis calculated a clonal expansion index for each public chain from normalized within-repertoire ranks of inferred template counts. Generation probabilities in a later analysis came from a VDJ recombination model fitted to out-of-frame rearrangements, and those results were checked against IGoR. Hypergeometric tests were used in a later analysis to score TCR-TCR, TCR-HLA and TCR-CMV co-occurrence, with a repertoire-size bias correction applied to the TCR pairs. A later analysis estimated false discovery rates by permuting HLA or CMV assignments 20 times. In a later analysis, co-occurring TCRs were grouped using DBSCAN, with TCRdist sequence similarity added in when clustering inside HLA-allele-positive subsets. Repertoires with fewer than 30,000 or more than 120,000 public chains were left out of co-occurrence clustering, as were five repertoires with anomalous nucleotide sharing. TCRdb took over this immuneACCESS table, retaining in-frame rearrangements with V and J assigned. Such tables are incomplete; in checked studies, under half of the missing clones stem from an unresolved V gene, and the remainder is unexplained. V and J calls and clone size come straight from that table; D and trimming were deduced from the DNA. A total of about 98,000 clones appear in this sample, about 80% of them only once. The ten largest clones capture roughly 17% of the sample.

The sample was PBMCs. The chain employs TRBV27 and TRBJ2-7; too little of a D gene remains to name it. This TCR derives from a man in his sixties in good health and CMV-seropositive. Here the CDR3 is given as CASSLGLSPYEQYF. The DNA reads TGTGCCAGCAGTTTAGGGCTGTCCCCCTACGAGCAGTACTTC.